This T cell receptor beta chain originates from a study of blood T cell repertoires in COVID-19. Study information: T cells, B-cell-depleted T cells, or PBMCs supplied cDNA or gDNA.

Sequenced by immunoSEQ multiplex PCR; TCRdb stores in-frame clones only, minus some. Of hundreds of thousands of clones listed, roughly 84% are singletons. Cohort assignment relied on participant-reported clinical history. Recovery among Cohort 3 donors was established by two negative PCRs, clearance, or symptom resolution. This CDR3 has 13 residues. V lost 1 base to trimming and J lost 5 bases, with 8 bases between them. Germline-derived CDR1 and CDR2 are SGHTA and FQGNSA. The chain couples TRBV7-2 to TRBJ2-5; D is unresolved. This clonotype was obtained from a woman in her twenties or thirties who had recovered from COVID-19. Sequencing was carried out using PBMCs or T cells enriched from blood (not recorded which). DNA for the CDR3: TGTGCCAGCAGCTTAGATTTGGAGGAGACCCAGTACTTC. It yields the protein CASSLDLEETQYF.